The clone carrying this T cell receptor beta chain was seen a handful of times. Its specificity is not known. V lost 3 bases, J lost 3 bases, and 7 bases stayed unmatched. Germline CDR1 reads SGHRS; CDR2 reads YFSETQ. The CDR3 runs to 16 residues. The entry originates in a study of CD8 T cells in ankylosing spondylitis. Generation of TCR beta libraries employed quantitative 5'-RACE incorporating molecular barcodes. Each CDR3 protein is one row after TCRdb ran MiXCR on the 5' RACE reads. This sample carries a few hundred thousand distinct CDR3 sequences, over 9.5% of them seen once, and the ten largest clones take approximately 7%. Findings of the study overall: Roughly 8 highly homologous variants made up a TCR beta motif, and this motif appeared characteristic of ankylosing spondylitis blood. Disease-linked clones reportedly showed significant enrichment in matched ankylosing spondylitis synovial fluid. Disease-associated clonotypes exhibited CD8+ identity and were relatively infrequent in peripheral blood. Earlier reports found some motif variants in synovial fluid and blood in reactive arthritis.

The specimen sequenced was blood, either unsorted or a sorted T cell fraction (not recorded which). The J gene is TRBJ2-1, the V gene TRBV5-1; TRBD1 matches at 9 bases. The sequence was collected from a male donor with ankylosing spondylitis. The CDR3 DNA follows: TGCGCCAGCAGCTACCATACAGGGGGCTTCTACAATGAGCAGTTCTTC. Amino acid sequence: CASSYHTGGFYNEQFF.